The text below deals with one TCR beta chain. The antigen remains undetermined. These data originate in a study of vaccination effects on CD4 cells after COVID-19. The germline V gene has CDR1 LGHDT and CDR2 YNNKEL (reference sequence). The CDR3 spans 15 residues. With V trimmed by 6 bases and J by 5 bases, 8 bases remained unmatched. Clones were read by immunoSEQ multiplex PCR, and TCRdb kept only the in-frame ones, dropping some. The sample has approximately 28,000 clones; approximately 71% are singletons. ViraFEST assay sequencing came after antigen-specific CD4+ T cells were expanded with viral peptide pools. On approximately day 9 of culture, CD4+ T cells were separated out. All participants had two doses of either the BNT162b2 or mRNA-1273 vaccine.

The specimen comprised CD4+ T cells from PBMCs cultured with HCoV-NL63 spike peptides, sampled after COVID-19 vaccination. This chain joins TRBV3-1 (or the pseudogene TRBV3-2) and TRBJ2-5, with 11 nucleotides matching TRBD2. The sequence was collected from a human donor who received a COVID-19 vaccine. The CDR3, as DNA: TGTGCCAGCAGAAATAGCGGGGGGGCTTTGGAGACCCAGTACTTC. This sequence encodes CASRNSGGALETQYF.